This T cell receptor beta chain was retrieved from a study of Graves' ophthalmopathy and Graves' hyperthyroidism. About the research overall: Before any treatment, peripheral blood was taken at the initial diagnosis. Study conclusions and caveats: Among expanded thyroid clonotypes above 0.001 frequency, most also occurred in blood.

Germline lookup yields CDR1 MRHNA and CDR2 SNTAGT. There are 12 residues in the CDR3. As regards this clonotype: Its antigen is currently unknown. The junction does not match germline at one end; this may be a read error.

The authors isolated PBMCs from around 10 ml of fresh peripheral blood. Researchers took RNA transcripts and amplified TCR beta CDR3 regions from them. First-round RT-PCR employed HTBI primers, with a second-round multiplex PCR after it. TCRdb independently ran MiXCR on the multiplex PCR reads; one entry per CDR3 protein. The sample lists about 420,000 distinct CDR3 sequences, roughly 21% occurring once. The receptor's source is a woman younger than 30 with stable Graves' hyperthyroidism. The sample taken for sequencing was peripheral blood. The chain uses TRBV6-4 and TRBJ1-1; D is unresolved. The CDR3 sequence: CACSSVNTEAFF. The CDR3 DNA reads TGTGCCTGCAGTTCAGTGAACACTGAAGCTTTCTTT.